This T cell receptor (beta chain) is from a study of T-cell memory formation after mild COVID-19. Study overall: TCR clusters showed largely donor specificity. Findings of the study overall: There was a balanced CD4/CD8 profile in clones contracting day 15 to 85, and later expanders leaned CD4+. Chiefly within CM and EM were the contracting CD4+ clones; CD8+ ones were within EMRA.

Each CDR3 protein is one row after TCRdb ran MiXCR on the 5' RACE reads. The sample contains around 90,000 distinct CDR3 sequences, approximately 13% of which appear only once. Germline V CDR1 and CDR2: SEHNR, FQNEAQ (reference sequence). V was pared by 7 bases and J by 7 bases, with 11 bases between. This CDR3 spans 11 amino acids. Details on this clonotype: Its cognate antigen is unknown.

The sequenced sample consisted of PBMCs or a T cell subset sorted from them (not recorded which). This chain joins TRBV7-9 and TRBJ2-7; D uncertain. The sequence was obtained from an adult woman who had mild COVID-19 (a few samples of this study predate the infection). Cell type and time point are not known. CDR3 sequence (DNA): TGTGCCAGCATGAATATGGGGGAGCAGTACTTC. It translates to CASMNMGEQYF.